This T cell receptor beta chain was identified during a study of response to subunit inactivated influenza vaccine. Findings and caveats of the study: Few new T cells, the authors suggested, are recruited by each seasonal influenza vaccination.

The germline V gene has CDR1 SGHKS and CDR2 YYEKEE (reference sequence). There are 17 residues in the CDR3. V dropped 0 bases and J dropped 4; count of bases not matched to a gene: 6. TCRdb reprocessed the RT-PCR reads with MiXCR, giving one entry per CDR3 protein. The sample lists 400,000 to 550,000 distinct CDR3 sequences; 25% were seen once. This clonotype was recorded many times. Its target is unknown. This TCR derives from a man aged 45-65 years who received an inactivated influenza vaccine. The chain couples TRBV5-5 to TRBJ1-5; 11 nucleotides align to TRBD1. The sample in question was CD4+ T cells sorted from PBMCs, obtained roughly 5 days after vaccination. The CDR3 sequence is CASSLGARDRGNQPQHF. CDR3 in DNA: TGTGCCAGCAGCTTGGGGGCCCGGGACAGGGGGAATCAGCCCCAGCATTTT.